Ten or more counts support the clone carrying this T cell receptor (beta chain). Its antigen is not identified. This record comes from a study of neurological immune-mediated disorders. Study-wide context: The disease course was relapsing-remitting in 31 and secondary progressive in 3 of the 34 multiple sclerosis patients. The study, taken as a whole, reports: A possible signature was seen in one related-CDR3 cluster, into which phylogenetic grouping placed the repertoires of 18 of 34 multiple sclerosis patients.

CDR3 size: 15 residues. Per germline, CDR1 ENHRY and CDR2 SYGVKD. V was clipped by 6 bases and J by 1 base; unmatched bases: 5. The cDNA was synthesized by means of template-switch 5'RACE, which was carried out with 10-nucleotide random UMIs. TCRdb ran MiXCR on the 5' RACE reads and lists one entry per CDR3 protein. The sample consists of about 78,000 distinct CDR3 sequences, 5% to 5.5% of them appearing once. This clonotype was obtained from a woman in her 30s with multiple sclerosis. This chain links TRBV10-3 with TRBJ2-3; 9 bases are shared with TRBD2. Sequencing was performed on PBMCs. CDR3 amino acids: CAIRFSGGRTDTQYF. The CDR3, as DNA: TGTGCCATCAGATTCAGCGGGGGGCGCACAGATACGCAGTATTTT.